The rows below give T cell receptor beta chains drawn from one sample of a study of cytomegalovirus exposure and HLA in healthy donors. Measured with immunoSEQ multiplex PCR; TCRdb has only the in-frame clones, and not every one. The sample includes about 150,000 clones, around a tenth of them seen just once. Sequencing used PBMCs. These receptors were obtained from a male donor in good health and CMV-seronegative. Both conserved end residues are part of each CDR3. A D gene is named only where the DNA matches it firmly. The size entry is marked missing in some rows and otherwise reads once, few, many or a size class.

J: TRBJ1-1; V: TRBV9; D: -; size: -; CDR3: CASSVENPVNTEAFF; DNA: TGTGCCAGCAGCGTAGAAAATCCGGTCAACACTGAAGCTTTCTTT
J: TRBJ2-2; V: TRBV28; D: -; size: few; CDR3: CASSLAGVSPDTGELFF; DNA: TGTGCCAGCAGTTTGGCAGGGGTCTCCCCGGACACCGGGGAGCTGTTTTTT
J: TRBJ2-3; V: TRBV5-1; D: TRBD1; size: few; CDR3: CASSPLGRTGVADTQYF; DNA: TGCGCCAGCAGCCCCTTAGGGAGGACAGGGGTGGCAGATACGCAGTATTTT
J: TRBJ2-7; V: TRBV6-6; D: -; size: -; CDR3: CASSSAGGTYEQYF; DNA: TGTGCCAGCAGTTCGGCAGGGGGGACCTACGAGCAGTACTTC
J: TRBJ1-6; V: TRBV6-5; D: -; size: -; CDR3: CASSYSYGVNSPLHF; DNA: TGTGCCAGCAGTTACTCGTACGGAGTCAATTCACCCCTCCACTTT
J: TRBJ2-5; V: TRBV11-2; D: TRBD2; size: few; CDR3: CASSARSGRAETQYF; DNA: TGTGCCAGCAGCGCCCGGAGCGGGAGGGCAGAGACCCAGTACTTC
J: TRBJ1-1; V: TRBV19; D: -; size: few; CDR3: CASRASGEAFF; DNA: TGTGCCAGTAGGGCATCTGGTGAAGCTTTCTTT
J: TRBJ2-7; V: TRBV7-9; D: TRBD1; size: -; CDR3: CASSLAEGQEQYF; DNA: TGTGCCAGCAGCTTAGCAGAGGGACAGGAGCAGTACTTC
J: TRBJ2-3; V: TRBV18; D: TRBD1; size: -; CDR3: CASSPPGQVTDTQYF; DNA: TGTGCCAGCTCACCCCCGGGACAGGTCACAGATACGCAGTATTTT
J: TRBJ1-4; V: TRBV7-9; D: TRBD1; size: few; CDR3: CASSDRDANEKLFF; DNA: TGTGCCAGCAGCGACAGGGATGCTAATGAAAAACTGTTTTTT
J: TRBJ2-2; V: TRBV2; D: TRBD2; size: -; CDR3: CASRATSGSRGELFF; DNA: TGTGCCAGCAGGGCGACTAGCGGGAGTAGGGGGGAGCTGTTTTTT
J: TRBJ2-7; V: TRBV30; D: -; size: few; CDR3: CAWNFAGRSYEQYF; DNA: TGTGCCTGGAATTTTGCGGGAAGGTCCTACGAGCAGTACTTC
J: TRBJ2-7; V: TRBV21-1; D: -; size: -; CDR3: CASLSYRGKYEQYF; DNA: TGTGCCAGCCTCTCCTACCGGGGGAAATACGAGCAGTACTTC
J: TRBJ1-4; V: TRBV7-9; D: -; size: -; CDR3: CASSLGRENPSGGNEKLFF; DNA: TGTGCCAGCAGCTTAGGCAGGGAAAATCCCTCGGGAGGTAATGAAAAACTGTTTTTT
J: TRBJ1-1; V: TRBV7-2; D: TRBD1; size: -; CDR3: CASSLGPGTGPLWHTEAFF; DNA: TGTGCCAGCAGCTTAGGCCCGGGGACAGGGCCCCTTTGGCACACTGAAGCTTTCTTT
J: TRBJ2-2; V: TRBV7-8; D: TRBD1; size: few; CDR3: CASSLDRGFAGELFF; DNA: TGTGCCAGCAGCTTAGACAGGGGGTTTGCCGGGGAGCTGTTTTTT
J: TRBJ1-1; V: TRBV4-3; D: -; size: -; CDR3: CASSQDWGGYGTEAFF; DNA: TGCGCCAGCAGCCAAGATTGGGGCGGCTATGGGACTGAAGCTTTCTTT
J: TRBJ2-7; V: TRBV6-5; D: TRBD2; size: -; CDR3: CASSYFSGTRSYEQYF; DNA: TGTGCCAGCAGTTACTTTAGCGGGACGCGTTCCTACGAGCAGTACTTC
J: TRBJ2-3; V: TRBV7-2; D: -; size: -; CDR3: CASSFPSSAYSTDTQYF; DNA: TGTGCCAGCAGCTTCCCCTCTAGCGCCTATAGCACAGATACGCAGTATTTT
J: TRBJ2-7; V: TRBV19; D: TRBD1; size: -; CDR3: CASSITGTVAYEQYF; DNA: TGTGCCAGTAGTATAACCGGGACAGTTGCCTACGAGCAGTACTTC
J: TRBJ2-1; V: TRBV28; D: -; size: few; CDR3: CASSEGVSYNEQFF; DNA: TGTGCCAGCTCTGAGGGGGTCTCCTACAATGAGCAGTTCTTC
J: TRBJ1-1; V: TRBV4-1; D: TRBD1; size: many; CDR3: CASSHRTGEAEAFF; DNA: TGCGCCAGCAGCCATCGTACAGGGGAGGCTGAAGCTTTCTTT
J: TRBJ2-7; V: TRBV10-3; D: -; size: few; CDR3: CAIALRGGSSYEQYF; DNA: TGTGCCATCGCCCTCCGGGGAGGATCGTCATACGAGCAGTACTTC
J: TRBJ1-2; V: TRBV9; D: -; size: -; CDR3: CASSVRSQGNGYTF; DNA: TGTGCCAGCAGCGTGCGTTCCCAGGGGAATGGCTACACCTTC
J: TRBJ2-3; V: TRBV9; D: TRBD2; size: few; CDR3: CASSVGAGGVDTQYF; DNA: TGTGCCAGCAGCGTAGGAGCGGGGGGGGTAGATACGCAGTATTTT
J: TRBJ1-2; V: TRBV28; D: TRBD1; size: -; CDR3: CASSQGQGNDYGYTF; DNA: TGTGCCAGCAGCCAGGGACAGGGCAACGACTATGGCTACACCTTC
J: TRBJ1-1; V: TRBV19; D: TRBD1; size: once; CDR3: CASSLTGAFTEAFF; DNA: TGTGCCAGTAGTCTGACAGGGGCGTTCACTGAAGCTTTCTTT
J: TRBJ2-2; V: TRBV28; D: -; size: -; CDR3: CASRRPGAGELFF; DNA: TGTGCCAGCAGGCGACCCGGGGCCGGGGAGCTGTTTTTT
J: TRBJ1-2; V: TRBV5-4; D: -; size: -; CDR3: CASSSEQGYGYTF; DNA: TGTGCCAGCAGCTCGGAACAGGGTTATGGCTACACCTTC
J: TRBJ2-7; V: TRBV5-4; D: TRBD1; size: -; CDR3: CASSLALGQGYEQYF; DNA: TGTGCCAGCAGCTTGGCCTTGGGACAGGGTTACGAGCAGTACTTC
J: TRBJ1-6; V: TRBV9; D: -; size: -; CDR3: CASSPPGVGSPLHF; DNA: TGTGCCAGCAGCCCCCCGGGGGTTGGTTCACCCCTCCACTTT
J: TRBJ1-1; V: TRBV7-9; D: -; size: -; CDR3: CASSFGDTEAFF; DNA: TGTGCCAGCAGCTTCGGAGACACTGAAGCTTTCTTT
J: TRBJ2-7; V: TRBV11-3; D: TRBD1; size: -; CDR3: CASSPAGGTEQYF; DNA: TGTGCCAGCAGCCCAGCAGGGGGCACCGAGCAGTACTTC
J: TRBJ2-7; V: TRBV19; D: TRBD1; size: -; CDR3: CASSIRTGGVAYEQYF; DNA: TGTGCCAGTAGTATAAGGACAGGGGGCGTCGCGTACGAGCAGTACTTC
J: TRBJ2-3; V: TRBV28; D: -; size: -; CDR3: CASSLTDTQYF; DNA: TGTGCCAGCAGTCTCACAGATACGCAGTATTTT
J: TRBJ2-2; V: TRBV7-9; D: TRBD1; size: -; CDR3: CASSPDRATGELFF; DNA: TGTGCCAGCAGCCCGGACAGGGCCACCGGGGAGCTGTTTTTT
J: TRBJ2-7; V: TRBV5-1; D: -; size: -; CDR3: CASSLAPSYEQYF; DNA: TGCGCCAGCAGCTTGGCTCCCTCCTACGAGCAGTACTTC
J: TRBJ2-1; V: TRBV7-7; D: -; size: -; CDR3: CASTLNEQFF; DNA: TGTGCTAGCACCCTCAATGAGCAGTTCTTC
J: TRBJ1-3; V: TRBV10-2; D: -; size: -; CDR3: CASSAGLPASGNTIYF; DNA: TGCGCCAGCAGTGCAGGACTCCCGGCCTCTGGAAACACCATATATTTT
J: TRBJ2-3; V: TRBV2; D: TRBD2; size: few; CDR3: CARGRVGGTDTQYF; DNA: TGTGCCAGGGGGAGAGTGGGGGGGACAGATACGCAGTATTTT
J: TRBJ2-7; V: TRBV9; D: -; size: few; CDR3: CASSPQGGPSYEQYF; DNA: TGTGCCAGCAGCCCTCAGGGGGGACCTTCCTACGAGCAGTACTTC
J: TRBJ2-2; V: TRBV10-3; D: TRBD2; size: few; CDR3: CAIKTTSGSVGELFF; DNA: TGTGCCATCAAAACAACTAGCGGGAGTGTAGGGGAGCTGTTTTTT
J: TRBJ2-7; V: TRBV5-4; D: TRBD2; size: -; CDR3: CASSRGATSGPYEQYF; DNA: TGTGCCAGCAGCCGAGGGGCCACTAGCGGGCCCTACGAGCAGTACTTC
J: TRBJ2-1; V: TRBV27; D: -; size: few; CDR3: CASSLIGGNFNEQFF; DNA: TGTGCCAGCAGTTTAATCGGAGGAAACTTCAATGAGCAGTTCTTC
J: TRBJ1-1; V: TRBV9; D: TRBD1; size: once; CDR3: CASSAGGTGGTEAFF; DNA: TGTGCCAGCAGCGCCGGGGGGACAGGAGGCACTGAAGCTTTCTTT
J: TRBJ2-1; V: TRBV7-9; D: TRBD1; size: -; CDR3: CASSPDRRSYNEQFF; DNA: TGTGCCAGCAGCCCGGACAGGCGATCCTACAATGAGCAGTTCTTC
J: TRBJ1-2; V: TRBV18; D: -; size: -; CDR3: CASSPPREGPYGYTF; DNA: TGTGCCAGCTCACCACCGCGGGAGGGACCTTATGGCTACACCTTC
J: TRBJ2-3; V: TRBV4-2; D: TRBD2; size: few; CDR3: CASSQVWRGATPTADTQYF; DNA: TGTGCCAGCAGCCAAGTTTGGCGGGGGGCTACACCAACGGCGGATACGCAGTATTTT
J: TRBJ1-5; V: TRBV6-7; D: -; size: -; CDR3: CASSWGGQPQHF; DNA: TGTGCCAGCAGTTGGGGGGGCCAGCCCCAGCATTTT
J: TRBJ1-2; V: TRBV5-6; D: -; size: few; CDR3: CASSPRLYREPDGYTF; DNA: TGTGCCAGCAGCCCCCGACTTTACAGGGAGCCCGATGGCTACACCTTC
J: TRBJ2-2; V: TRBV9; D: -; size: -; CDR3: CASSTRAGPNTGELFF; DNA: TGTGCCAGCAGCACGAGGGCGGGGCCGAACACCGGGGAGCTGTTTTTT
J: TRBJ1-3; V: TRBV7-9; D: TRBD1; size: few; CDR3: CASSLGWTGGNTIYF; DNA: TGTGCCAGCAGCTTGGGATGGACAGGAGGAAACACCATATATTTT
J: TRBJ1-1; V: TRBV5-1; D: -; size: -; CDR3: CASSPQGHGAFF; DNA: TGCGCCAGCAGCCCGCAGGGGCATGGAGCTTTCTTT
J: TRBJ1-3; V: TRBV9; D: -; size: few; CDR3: CASSGGEPGNTIYF; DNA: TGTGCCAGCAGCGGCGGAGAACCTGGAAACACCATATATTTT
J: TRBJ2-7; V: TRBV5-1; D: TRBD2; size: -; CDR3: CASSGGALAGVREQYF; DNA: TGCGCCAGCAGCGGGGGGGCACTAGCGGGAGTAAGAGAGCAGTACTTC